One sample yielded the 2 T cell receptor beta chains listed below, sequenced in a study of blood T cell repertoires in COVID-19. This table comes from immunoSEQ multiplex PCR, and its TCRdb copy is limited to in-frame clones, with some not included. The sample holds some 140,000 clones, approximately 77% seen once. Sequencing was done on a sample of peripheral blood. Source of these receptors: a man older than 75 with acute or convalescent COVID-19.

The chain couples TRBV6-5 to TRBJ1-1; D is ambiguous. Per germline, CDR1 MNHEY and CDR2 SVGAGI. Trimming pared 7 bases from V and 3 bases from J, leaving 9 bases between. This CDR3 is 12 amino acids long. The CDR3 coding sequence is TGTGCCAGCACCGGGAGGTACACTGAAGCTTTCTTT. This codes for CASTGRYTEAFF.

The CDR3 nucleotides read TGTGCCAGCAGTTTATCCCTCCCGGGCACAGATACGCAGTATTTT. Translating it yields CASSLSLPGTDTQYF. The chain combines TRBV28 with TRBJ2-3; the D is unclear. Per germline, CDR1 MDHEN and CDR2 SYDVKM. CDR3 length equals 15 residues. Trimming took off 1 base at V and 1 base at J, with 9 bases between the two ends.